This T cell receptor (beta chain) was identified in a study of shared clonotypes between healthy human individuals. Germline CDR1 and CDR2: SGHRS and YFSETQ. V shed 4 bases and J 4 bases; nucleotides not matched to a gene: 3. The CDR3 spans 15 residues. Sorted subsets were amplified in replicate PCRs using around 0.2 ug DNA, some 31,000 T cell genomes. TCRdb's table, derived via immunoSEQ multiplex PCR, lists solely in-frame clones and lacks some. The table shows around 2.5 million clones, with 93% occurring only once. General study points: Larger estimated richness was generally recorded for naive subsets relative to memory subsets.

In its sample, this clone was seen once. Its antigen remains unknown. Other nucleotide sequences from this sample produce the same CDR3. This chain links TRBV5-1 with TRBJ2-1; 12 bases line up with TRBD2. This TCR derives from a young man in good health. Some clones in this sample may be carry-over from other donors' samples. The specimen sequenced was naive CD4+ T cells from PBMCs. Subset in this sample: CD45RA+ positively selected. CDR3 bases: TGCGCCAGCAGCGAAACTAGCGGGGGGTACAATGAGCAGTTCTTC. Its translation is CASSETSGGYNEQFF.